The rows below give T cell receptor beta chains drawn from one sample of a study of patients and donors after allogeneic stem cell transplantation. MiXCR, applied by TCRdb to the RT-PCR reads, yields one record per CDR3 protein. The sample lists approximately 25,000 distinct CDR3 sequences; about 30% were seen once. The source material was blood, either unsorted or a sorted T cell fraction (not recorded which). Receptors originate from a human donor who was either an allogeneic HSCT recipient or a stem cell or donor lymphocyte infusion donor (not recorded which). It is not recorded whose cells these are; they may come from a transplant donor. Both conserved end residues are trimmed from each CDR3.

>TRBV6-2/TRBV6-3|TRBJ1-4
ASGGPPNEKLF
>TRBV12-3/TRBV12-4|TRBJ1-2
ASRPMTVLGKYGYT
>TRBV6-5|TRBJ2-5
ASNRPQETQY
>TRBV10-3|TRBJ1-2
AISHSGGEDYGYT
>TRBV6-1|TRBJ2-2
ASSWTGNTGELF
>TRBV10-3|TRBJ1-3
AISERRGLSNTIY
>TRBV7-6|TRBJ1-3
ASSLAGGPSGNTIY
>TRBV4-3|TRBJ1-4
ASSQTRTAEKLF
>TRBV5-1|TRBJ1-1
ASSNRDRVGTEAF
>TRBV9|TRBJ1-5
ASSVVRFQPQH
>TRBV7-9|TRBJ1-2
ASSEGFNYGYT
>TRBV4-3|TRBJ1-6
ASSQESNSPLH
>TRBV6-6|TRBJ1-6
ASRLQGDNSPLH
>TRBV28|TRBJ1-6
ASTYWGKADSPLH
>TRBV4-3|TRBJ2-3
ASKRWGAYTDTQY
>TRBV29-1|TRBJ1-1
SVVGTGGWNTEAF
>TRBV18|TRBJ1-2
ASSPQGIDGYT
>TRBV4-3|TRBJ2-7
ASSLMAAGTSSYEQY
>TRBV12-3/TRBV12-4|TRBJ1-1
ASRGTSEAF
>TRBV2|TRBJ2-3
ASSGVKRDTDTQY
>TRBV20-1|TRBJ2-1
SGNASSSYNEQF
>TRBV20-1|TRBJ1-6
SAARGANSPLH
>TRBV9|TRBJ1-2
ASSALRGDPGNYGYT
>TRBV7-2|TRBJ2-1
ASSPRDRLVDEQF
>TRBV7-3|TRBJ2-2
ASSPSGANTGELF
>TRBV3-1|TRBJ2-5
ASSQSGETQY
>TRBV5-1|TRBJ2-5
ASSLDTGSETQY
>TRBV12-3/TRBV12-4|TRBJ1-3
ASSYNTGNAIY
>TRBV10-3|TRBJ2-1
AISDRVFSSYNEQF
>TRBV3-1|TRBJ1-1
ASSQRTGTAEAF
>TRBV4-3|TRBJ1-6
ASRVTQGAPLH
>TRBV5-6|TRBJ2-1
ASSLGLAGALYNEQF
>TRBV7-6|TRBJ1-6
ASSLALIGGAWNSPLH
>TRBV7-9|TRBJ2-5
ASSLGTAQETQY
>TRBV20-1|TRBJ2-1
SARAGVNNEQF
>TRBV27|TRBJ2-1
ASSIRQGAGDEQF
>TRBV5-1|TRBJ2-5
ASSFSGGSFQETQY
>TRBV24-1|TRBJ2-5
ATSDPDRGTETQY